This TCR beta chain was retrieved from a study of T cells after posttransplantation cyclophosphamide. Points from the study as a whole: Donor CD8+ memory clones often dominated recipient blood repertoires at later times. After PTCy, TRB diversity resembled that of CNI/methotrexate controls. TRB overlap between skin or GI tissue T cells and blood was limited.

Only in-frame clones appear in the TCRdb table, and some are missing; sequencing was by immunoSEQ multiplex PCR. The data hold approximately 4,500 clones, with over 60% observed a single time. Cyclophosphamide on days +3 and +4 followed busulfan-fludarabine conditioning and a marrow graft. On this clone: Its target is not known.

This CDR3 contains 15 residues. The germline CDR1 and CDR2 sequences are SGHKS and YYEKEE (reference sequence). V lost 7 bases, J lost 1 base, and 7 bases stayed unmatched. This clonotype was sampled from a male patient between 40 and 49 years old who received an allogeneic stem cell transplant from a related donor, was CMV-positive, and had acute and chronic GVHD. The T cells may partly be graft donor cells. Sample: PBMCs, taken after allogeneic stem cell transplant with posttransplant cyclophosphamide. The chain couples TRBV5-5 to TRBJ2-3; 9 bases are shared with TRBD1. Here the CDR3 DNA reads TGTGCCAGCGCCCGGGACAGGGAGCGCACAGATACGCAGTATTTT. Protein product: CASARDRERTDTQYF.